This is a list of T cell receptor beta chains from one sample in a study of CDR3 diversity in severe acne. From the PCR reads, TCRdb called clonotypes with MiXCR, one entry per CDR3 protein. The table includes under 95,000 distinct CDR3 sequences, over 45% detected once. The material sequenced was blood. The receptors derive from a male donor in good health, serving as a control. Both conserved end residues are part of each CDR3. Each record gives: clone size, V gene, J gene, D gene, CDR3 DNA, CDR3 protein. The D gene is left open where the match is weak. Clone size is given for some rows only: seen once, a few or many times, or a class if the clone is expanded.

>-|TRBV19|TRBJ1-5|-
TGTGCCACCTGTTTATCGGGACGATATAGCAATCAGCCCCAGCATTTT
CATCLSGRYSNQPQHF
>few|TRBV7-8|TRBJ1-2|TRBD1
TGTGCCAGCAGGCAACCGGGACAGGGGGCGCTTGGCTACACCTTC
CASRQPGQGALGYTF
>-|TRBV25-1|TRBJ1-1|-
TGTGCCAGCAGTGAAGGGACAAACACTGAAGCTTTCTTT
CASSEGTNTEAFF
>many|TRBV5-1|TRBJ2-7|-
TGCGCCAGCAGCTTCGGGACGGGCCCCTACGAGCAGTACTTC
CASSFGTGPYEQYF
>-|TRBV4-1|TRBJ2-7|-
TGCGCCAGCAGCCAAGATCCGGTCCGCAACGAGCAGTACTTC
CASSQDPVRNEQYF
>-|TRBV24-1|TRBJ2-3|-
TGTGCCACCAGTGGTCGCGGGGCAGATACGCAGTATTTT
CATSGRGADTQYF
>many|TRBV2|TRBJ1-2|TRBD1
TGTGCCTGTTCTTCAGGGGGCTATTATGGCTACACCTTC
CACSSGGYYGYTF
>-|TRBV25-1|TRBJ1-2|-
TGTGCCACCAGTCGTTCGACGGCTAACTATGGCTACACCTTC
CATSRSTANYGYTF
>many|TRBV6-5|TRBJ2-2|-
TGTGCCAGCTGCATAACACCAAACACCGGGGAGCTGTTTTTT
CASCITPNTGELFF
>many|TRBV24-1|TRBJ2-7|-
TGTGCCACCAGTGATCCCCGTCGACTTGGCGAGCAGTACTTC
CATSDPRRLGEQYF
>-|TRBV19|TRBJ1-2|-
TGTGCCAGTAGTATTGTGGGTAGGGGCTACACCTTC
CASSIVGRGYTF
>many|TRBV25-1|TRBJ1-5|-
TGTGCCAGCAGTGGCCCGAATCAGCCCCAGCATTTT
CASSGPNQPQHF
>-|TRBV6-5|TRBJ2-5|-
TGTGCCAGCAGTTACGGAGATCGGGAGTGGGTCCAAGAGACCCAGTACTTC
CASSYGDREWVQETQYF
>once|TRBV25-1|TRBJ1-2|-
TGTGCCAGCAGTTTCGGGCAGGGAACGTGGTATGGCTACACCTTC
CASSFGQGTWYGYTF
>-|TRBV6-4|TRBJ2-1|TRBD2
TGTGCCAGCAGTGACGGGACTAGCGGGGGGAATGAGCAGTTCTTC
CASSDGTSGGNEQFF
>-|TRBV7-6|TRBJ2-2|-
TGTGCCAGCAGCTTTGCCGAGGAGCTGTTTTTT
CASSFAEELFF
>few|TRBV20-1|TRBJ2-7|TRBD1
TGCAGTGCTCAGATAGGACAGGACTACGAGCAGTACTTC
CSAQIGQDYEQYF
>many|TRBV20-1|TRBJ2-5|TRBD2
TGCAGTGCTAGACCTAGCGGGAGGACGGAGACCCAGTACTTC
CSARPSGRTETQYF
>few|TRBV9|TRBJ2-7|-
TGTGCCAGCAGCGCCGGGGACCCGTTTGCCTACGAGCAGTACTTC
CASSAGDPFAYEQYF
>-|TRBV6-5|TRBJ2-7|TRBD1
TGTGCCAGCAGTTACTCGGGGACAGGTCCCCTCTACGAGCAGTACTTC
CASSYSGTGPLYEQYF
>-|TRBV2|TRBJ2-7|TRBD2
TGTGCCAGCACATCGACTAGCGGGCTTTCCTACGAGCAGTACTTC
CASTSTSGLSYEQYF
>-|TRBV6-5|TRBJ1-2|-
TGTGCCAGCAGTCCGAACGGGGTCTATGGCTACACCTTC
CASSPNGVYGYTF
>few|TRBV24-1|TRBJ1-1|-
TGTGCCACCAGTGACCATAGAGGGGGTGAAGCTTTCTTT
CATSDHRGGEAFF
>-|TRBV9|TRBJ1-5|-
TGTGCCAGCAGCACTCGGGGTCTAGAGAATCAGCCCCAGCATTTT
CASSTRGLENQPQHF
>-|TRBV24-1|TRBJ1-2|-
TGTGCCACCGGTGATCGGGGTAACTATGGCTACACCTTC
CATGDRGNYGYTF
>medium-sized|TRBV15|TRBJ2-5|-
TGTGCCACCAGCAGTGAAGACAGATCCGGACCGGAGACCCAGTACTTC
CATSSEDRSGPETQYF